This T cell receptor beta chain comes out of a study of identical twins. The CDR3 totals 16 residues. V lost 4 bases, J lost 5 bases, and 9 bases stayed unmatched. CDR1 KGHDR and CDR2 SFDVKD come from the germline V gene. TCRdb called the 5' RACE reads again in MiXCR, with one record for every CDR3 protein. The repertoire includes around 470,000 distinct CDR3 sequences, around 14% of them detected once, and roughly 0.56% sits in the top ten. This clonotype was observed a handful of times. The same specimen was also included in a second study, on yellow fever vaccine responses in identical twins.

The sequenced sample was CD4+ T cells sorted from blood. The receptor's source is a woman between 18 and 29 years old in good health. The chain recombines TRBV24-1 with TRBJ2-1; 8 bases line up with TRBD2. The CDR3 nucleotides read TGTGCCACCAGTGACCGTATTAGCGGGATGGACAATGAGCAGTTCTTC. Residues: CATSDRISGMDNEQFF.